Here is one T cell receptor beta chain with its context. This sample stems from a study of shared clonotypes between healthy human individuals. J gave up 2 bases and V 1 base, and 9 bases lay outside the gene matches. Germline CDR1 reads LNHNV; CDR2 reads YYDKDF (reference sequence). This CDR3 contains 18 residues. TCRdb keeps only in-frame clones here, not all; method: immunoSEQ multiplex PCR. The table shows about 2.3 million clones, with 85% to 95% occurring only once. Source material: naive CD4+ T cells from PBMCs. Subset described: CD45RA+ positively selected. This receptor was identified in a man younger than 35 in good health. Some clones in this sample may be carry-over from other donors' samples. The chain links TRBV15 to TRBJ2-7; 12 bases fit TRBD2. The CDR3 region has the DNA TGTGCCACCAGCAGAGGTAGGGCCACTAGCGGGAGGACCTACGAGCAGTACTTC. This gives the protein CATSRGRATSGRTYEQYF.